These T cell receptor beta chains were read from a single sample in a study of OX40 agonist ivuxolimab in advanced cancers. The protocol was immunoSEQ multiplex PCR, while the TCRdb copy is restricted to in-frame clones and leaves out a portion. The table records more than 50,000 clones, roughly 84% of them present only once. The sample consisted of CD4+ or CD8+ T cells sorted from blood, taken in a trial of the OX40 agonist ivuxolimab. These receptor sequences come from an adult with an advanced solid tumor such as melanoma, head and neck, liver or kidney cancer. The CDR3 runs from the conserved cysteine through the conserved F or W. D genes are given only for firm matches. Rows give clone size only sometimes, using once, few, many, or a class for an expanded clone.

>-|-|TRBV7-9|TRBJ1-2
CASSLDSGPNASGYTF
TGTGCCAGCAGCTTAGACTCAGGACCGAACGCCTCTGGCTACACCTTC
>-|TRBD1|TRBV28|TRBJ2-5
CASSSNWDSVETQYF
TGTGCCAGCAGTTCGAACTGGGACAGCGTGGAGACCCAGTACTTC
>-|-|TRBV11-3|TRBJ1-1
CASSLDRGTEAFF
TGTGCCAGCAGCTTAGATCGGGGGACTGAAGCTTTCTTT
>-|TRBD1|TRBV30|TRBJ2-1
CAWSGGDREYDEQFF
TGTGCCTGGAGTGGTGGGGACAGGGAGTACGATGAGCAGTTCTTC
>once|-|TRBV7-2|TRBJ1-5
CASSPRAYSNQPQHF
TGTGCCAGCAGCCCCAGGGCGTATAGCAATCAGCCCCAGCATTTT
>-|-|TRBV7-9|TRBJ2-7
CASSPRGQLFVEQYF
TGTGCCAGCAGCCCCAGGGGCCAGCTATTCGTTGAGCAGTACTTC
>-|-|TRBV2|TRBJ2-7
CASFEFGANSYEQYF
TGTGCCAGCTTCGAATTTGGGGCAAACTCCTACGAGCAGTACTTC
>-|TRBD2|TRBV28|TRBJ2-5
CASSLSGLAEGGETQYF
TGTGCCAGCAGTTTATCGGGACTAGCGGAGGGGGGAGAGACCCAGTACTTC
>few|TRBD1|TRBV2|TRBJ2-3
CASDIQGASADTQYF
TGTGCCAGCGACATACAGGGGGCATCAGCAGATACGCAGTATTTT
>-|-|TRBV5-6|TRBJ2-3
CASSLRHSTDTQYF
TGTGCCAGCAGCTTGCGCCACAGCACAGATACGCAGTATTTT
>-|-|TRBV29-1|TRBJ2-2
CSASRVIGELFF
TGCAGCGCCAGCAGGGTTATCGGGGAGCTGTTTTTT
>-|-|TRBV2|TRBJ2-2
CATKRSGEDGELFF
TGTGCCACCAAGCGGAGCGGCGAGGACGGGGAGCTGTTTTTT
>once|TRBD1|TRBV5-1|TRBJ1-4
CASSLAPGTGGSNEKLFF
TGCGCCAGCAGCTTGGCCCCCGGGACAGGGGGGTCAAATGAAAAACTGTTTTTT
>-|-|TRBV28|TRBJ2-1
CASSLLTDNVFF
TGTGCCAGCAGTCTTTTGACCGATAACGTTTTCTTC
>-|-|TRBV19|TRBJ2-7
CASSIAPFGGYEQYF
TGTGCCAGTAGTATAGCCCCTTTTGGTGGTTACGAGCAGTACTTC
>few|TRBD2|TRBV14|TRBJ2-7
CASRLTSGSYEQYF
TGTGCCAGCAGGCTAACTAGCGGGAGCTACGAGCAGTACTTC
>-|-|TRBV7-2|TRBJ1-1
CASSLSSLNTEAFF
TGTGCCAGCAGCCTAAGTTCTTTGAACACTGAAGCTTTCTTT
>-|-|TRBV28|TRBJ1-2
CASSLSGGYNYGYTF
TGTGCCAGCAGTTTAAGTGGCGGGTATAACTATGGCTACACCTTC
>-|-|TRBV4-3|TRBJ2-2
CASSQDQQAGELFF
TGCGCCAGCAGCCAAGATCAGCAGGCCGGGGAGCTGTTTTTT
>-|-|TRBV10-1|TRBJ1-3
CASSKSREISGNTIYF
TGCGCCAGCAGTAAAAGCAGGGAAATCTCTGGAAACACCATATATTTT
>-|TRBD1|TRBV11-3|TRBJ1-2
CASGTVDGYTF
TGTGCCAGCGGGACAGTGGATGGCTACACCTTC
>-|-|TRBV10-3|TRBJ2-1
CAISDPWGRGPDEQFF
TGTGCCATCAGTGACCCCTGGGGGCGAGGGCCGGATGAGCAGTTCTTC
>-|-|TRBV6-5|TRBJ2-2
CASSYIGSTGELFF
TGTGCCAGCAGTTACATTGGCTCCACCGGGGAGCTGTTTTTT
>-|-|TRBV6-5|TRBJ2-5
CASSYSGSPRIETQYF
TGTGCCAGCAGTTACTCGGGGTCACCCCGGATTGAGACCCAGTACTTC
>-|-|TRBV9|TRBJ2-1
CASSVEGENEQFF
TGTGCCAGCAGCGTGGAGGGGGAAAATGAGCAGTTCTTC
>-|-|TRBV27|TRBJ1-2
CASSLDRNYGYTF
TGTGCCAGCAGTTTAGACAGAAACTATGGCTACACCTTC
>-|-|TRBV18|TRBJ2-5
CASNGAGGETQYF
TGTGCCAGCAACGGGGCCGGCGGAGAGACCCAGTACTTC
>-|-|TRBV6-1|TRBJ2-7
CASRTWGESYEQYF
TGTGCCAGCAGGACGTGGGGGGAGTCCTACGAGCAGTACTTC
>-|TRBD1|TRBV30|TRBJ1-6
CAWSPGTGDSPLHF
TGTGCCTGGAGTCCCGGGACAGGGGATTCACCCCTCCACTTT
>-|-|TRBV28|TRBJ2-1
CASSLPRGSYNEQFF
TGTGCCAGCAGTTTACCAAGGGGTTCCTACAATGAGCAGTTCTTC
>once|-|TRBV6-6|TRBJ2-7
CASSYRYVPPDEQYF
TGTGCCAGCAGTTATCGGTATGTGCCCCCAGACGAGCAGTACTTC
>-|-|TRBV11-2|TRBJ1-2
CASSLGGLLGHGYTF
TGTGCCAGCAGCTTAGGAGGCCTCCTAGGGCATGGCTACACCTTC
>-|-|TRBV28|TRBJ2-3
CASSFEDTSTDTQYF
TGTGCCAGCAGTTTTGAGGATACCAGCACAGATACGCAGTATTTT
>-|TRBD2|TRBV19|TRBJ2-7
CASSTGGSSYEQYF
TGTGCCAGTAGTACGGGCGGGAGCTCCTACGAGCAGTACTTC
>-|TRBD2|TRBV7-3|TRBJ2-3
CASSPKTSGETDTQYF
TGTGCCAGCAGCCCGAAGACTAGCGGGGAGACAGATACGCAGTATTTT
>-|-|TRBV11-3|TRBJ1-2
CASSSATEVYGYTF
TGTGCCAGCAGCTCGGCGACAGAGGTCTATGGCTACACCTTC
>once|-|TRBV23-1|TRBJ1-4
CASSQSMRGARVDLELFF
TGCGCCAGCAGTCAATCGATGAGGGGGGCACGGGTCGATCTGGAACTGTTTTTT
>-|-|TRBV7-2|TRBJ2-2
CASSLLSGGELFF
TGTGCCAGCAGCTTGCTAAGTGGTGGGGAGCTGTTTTTT
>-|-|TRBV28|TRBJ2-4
CASSYAPSKAKNIQYF
TGTGCCAGCAGTTACGCCCCTAGCAAAGCCAAAAACATTCAGTACTTC
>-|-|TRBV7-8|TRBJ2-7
CASSLAGIPYYEQYF
TGTGCCAGCAGCTTAGCGGGGATCCCCTACTACGAGCAGTACTTC